Presented here are 30 T cell receptor beta chains from one specimen sequenced in a study of Graves' ophthalmopathy and Graves' hyperthyroidism. RNA transcripts were the template, and TCR beta CDR3 regions were amplified from them. A first-round RT-PCR used HTBI primers, followed by a second-round multiplex PCR. TCRdb analysed the multiplex PCR reads with MiXCR anew, one entry per CDR3 protein. The sample carries around 670,000 distinct CDR3 sequences, 35% to 50% recorded once. Sequencing input: peripheral blood. Every receptor here comes from an adult man with Graves' ophthalmopathy.

This clonotype turned up a few times. The chain links TRBV5-4 to TRBJ2-5; D is ambiguous. The CDR3 totals 16 residues. Per the germline V gene, CDR1 is SGHNT and CDR2 is YYREEE (reference sequence). V lost 0 bases and J 5 bases, leaving 17 bases between the germline ends. The CDR3: CASSLVVAFVVETQYF. DNA of the CDR3: TGTGCCAGCAGCTTGGTTGTGGCTTTCGTGGTGGAGACCCAGTACTTC.

The genes are TRBV20-1 and TRBJ1-2; TRBD1 might be the D (6 bases). The V gene lost 2 bases and the J gene lost 8 bases, with 18 bases spanning the gap. Germline V gene sequence: CDR1 DFQATT, CDR2 SNEGSKA (reference sequence). This CDR3 region has 14 residues. In nucleotides, the CDR3 is TGCAGTGCTAGATTACAGGGAAGCCCTCAAGGCTACACCTTC. Translating gives CSARLQGSPQGYTF.

CDR3 coding DNA: TGTGCCAGCAGCGTAGTGAGGGACAGCCAGCAGTTCTTC. Translation gives CASSVVRDSQQFF. J is TRBJ2-5 and V is TRBV5-5; 7 nucleotides line up with TRBD1. The J call is doubtful: the DNA matches TRBJ2-1 better. Germline V gene data show CDR1 as SGHKS and CDR2 as YYEKEE (reference sequence). This CDR3 region has 13 residues.

The chain recombines TRBV6-5 with TRBJ2-7; 7 nucleotides match TRBD1. J was trimmed by 3 bases and V by 6 bases; bases with no gene match: 14. CDR3 length: 16 residues. Germline CDR1 and CDR2: MNHEY and SVGAGI. In DNA, the CDR3 is TGTGCCAGCAGCCGACAGGGTCTTCAGGGGCTCTACGAGCAGTACTTC. Its translation: CASSRQGLQGLYEQYF.

To note about this clonotype: Given the absence of the conserved phenylalanine or tryptophan at the CDR3 end, a read error is likely. This chain connects TRBV20-1 to TRBJ2-7, with D tentatively TRBD1 (5 bases). V gave up 0 bases and J gave up 3 bases, with 9 bases separating them. This CDR3 has 13 residues. Per the germline V gene, CDR1 is DFQATT and CDR2 is SNEGSKA (reference sequence). The DNA for the CDR3 is TGCAGTGCTAGAGATTATCAGGGCTACGAGCAGTACCTC. This encodes CSARDYQGYEQYL.

There are a few counts of this clonotype. V is TRBV6-5 and J is TRBJ1-1; D unclear. The V end was cut by 2 bases, the J end by 9 bases, with 10 bases between. Germline V CDR1 and CDR2: MNHEY, SVGAGI. This CDR3 region has 12 residues. This chain's CDR3 is CASSYISGQAFF. The CDR3 nucleotides are TGTGCCAGCAGTTACATATCTGGGCAAGCTTTCTTT.

V is TRBV9 and J is TRBJ1-1; D is perhaps TRBD1 (6 bases). The CDR3 totals 14 residues. V lost 7 bases and J 1 base, leaving 14 bases between the germline ends. Per germline, CDR1 SGDLS and CDR2 YYNGEE. The CDR3 sequence: CASGPGTSNTEAFF. The CDR3 DNA sequence: TGTGCCAGCGGACCCGGGACATCGAACACTGAAGCTTTCTTT.

The chain links TRBV6-6 to TRBJ2-5, with a possible D match to TRBD2 (7 bases). Germline V gene sequence: CDR1 MNHNY, CDR2 SVGAGI (reference sequence). The CDR3 loop spans 14 amino acids. V lost 10 bases and J 5 bases, leaving 20 bases between the germline ends. CDR3 in amino acids: CAITEGGAGETQYF. The DNA of the CDR3 is TGTGCCATTACAGAAGGGGGGGCAGGGGAGACCCAGTACTTC.

This clonotype was seen many times. The gene calls are TRBV7-9 and TRBJ1-2; TRBD1 agrees at 9 bases. Trimming took 5 bases from V and 6 from J; bases not matched to a gene: 4. From germline, CDR1 is SEHNR and CDR2 FQNEAQ (reference sequence). This CDR3 region has 13 residues. The CDR3 bases are TGTGCCAGCAGCCCCGGGACAGGGAATGGCTACACCTTC. Its translation: CASSPGTGNGYTF.

The sample holds many counts of this clonotype. The chain is built from TRBV20-1 and TRBJ1-5; D gene unclear. Germline lookup yields CDR1 DFQATT and CDR2 SNEGSKA (reference sequence). Trimming cost V 4 bases and J 0 bases, with 13 bases left between them. CDR3 length: 15 amino acids. The CDR3 protein is CSANPRALSNQPQHF. The CDR3 coding sequence is TGCAGTGCTAATCCGCGGGCCCTTAGCAATCAGCCCCAGCATTTT.

This clonotype was observed a few times. The chain has TRBV6-1 and TRBJ2-7; TRBD2 matches at 9 bases. Germline CDR1 is MNHNS and CDR2 is SASEGT. The CDR3 covers 13 residues. The ends lost 7 bases at V and 5 bases at J; junction bases unmatched: 6. The CDR3 loop reads CASTRGGVDEQYF. The CDR3, as DNA: TGTGCCAGCACGCGGGGGGGTGTTGACGAGCAGTACTTC.

This sequence joins TRBV29-1 and TRBJ2-7; 10 positions match TRBD1. The CDR3 runs to 15 residues. Trimming at V came to 4 bases and at J to 5 bases, leaving 11 bases not matched to a gene. Germline V gene data show CDR1 as SQVTM and CDR2 as ANQGSEA. The CDR3 loop reads CSVGGQGGARDEQYF. CDR3 in DNA: TGCAGCGTTGGCGGACAGGGGGGGGCGAGGGACGAGCAGTACTTC.

The rearrangement links TRBV9 to TRBJ1-2; D unclear. Trimming left V 4 bases short and J 8 bases short, with 21 bases between. The CDR3 covers 15 residues. Germline V gene sequence: CDR1 SGDLS, CDR2 YYNGEE. The DNA of the CDR3 is TGTGCCAGCAGCCATCACCCTCCCGGACGCCAGGGCTACACCTTC. Its protein is CASSHHPPGRQGYTF.

The chain joins TRBV20-1 to TRBJ1-2, with D possibly TRBD1 on 6 matching bases. The germline V gene has CDR1 DFQATT and CDR2 SNEGSKA (reference sequence). This CDR3 is 12 amino acids long. Trimming left V 5 bases short and J 3 bases short, with 10 bases between. For the CDR3, the DNA is TGCAGTGCTCGGGACATATACTATGGCTACACCTTC. This codes for CSARDIYYGYTF.

This clonotype was found a few times. The V and J genes are TRBV12-3 or TRBV12-4 and TRBJ1-4; maybe TRBD1 (6 bases). There are 16 residues in the CDR3. The V and J ends lost 6 bases and 3 bases respectively, with 17 bases between them. The CDR3 coding sequence is TGTGCCAGCAGCTTCGGGGGCGCGGGGTCTAATGAAAAACTGTTTTTT. This encodes CASSFGGAGSNEKLFF.

J is TRBJ2-5 and V is TRBV2, with D possibly TRBD2 on 6 matching bases. The CDR3 loop spans 14 amino acids. CDR1 is SNHLY and CDR2 is FYNNEI in the germline V gene. Trimming took 4 bases from V and 5 from J, leaving 14 bases between them. CDR3 region: CASSAMRGGETQYF. The CDR3 region has the DNA TGTGCCAGCAGTGCTATGCGGGGTGGGGAGACCCAGTACTTC.

The chain combines TRBV11-2 with TRBJ2-2, with D unresolved. Germline-derived CDR1 and CDR2 are SGHAT and FQNNGV. Trimming pared 6 bases from V and 7 bases from J, leaving 27 bases between. The CDR3 contains 18 residues. CDR3 nucleotides: TGTGCCAGCAGTTTACCGCTTGGGTATCAAGGCTTTTACGGGGAGCTGTTTTTT. It specifies CASSLPLGYQGFYGELFF.

This clonotype was seen a few times. The chain has TRBV7-9 and TRBJ2-3; 8 nucleotides match TRBD1. Germline-derived CDR1 and CDR2 are SEHNR and FQNEAQ (reference sequence). There are 14 residues in the CDR3. Trimming removed 4 bases from V and 2 bases from J; junction bases left unmatched: 2. CDR3 sequence: CASSSGQDTDTQYF. The CDR3 DNA reads as TGTGCCAGCAGCTCGGGACAGGACACAGATACGCAGTATTTT.

V gene TRBV6-1 combines with J gene TRBJ2-7, with D perhaps TRBD2 (6 bases). V lost 5 bases and J lost 3, with 20 bases in between. The CDR3 sequence is 16 residues long. Germline V CDR1 and CDR2: MNHNS, SASEGT. The CDR3 spells CASSYGRAGGYYEQYF. CDR3 nucleotides: TGTGCCAGCAGTTACGGTCGGGCCGGAGGGTACTACGAGCAGTACTTC.

This clonotype was seen at least ten times. The gene calls are TRBV11-2 and TRBJ2-5; D is undetermined. Germline CDR1 is SGHAT and CDR2 is FQNNGV. The CDR3 has 16 amino acids. V lost 0 bases to trimming and J lost 5 bases, with 16 bases between them. CDR3 coding DNA: TGTGCCAGCAGCTTAGATTTGAGGACGTCCTCGGAGACCCAGTACTTC. It encodes CASSLDLRTSSETQYF.

This clonotype showed up just once. This rearrangement joins TRBV29-1 to TRBJ2-7; 7 bases map to TRBD1. V shed 5 bases, J shed 11 bases, and the junction held 6 bases outside the gene matches. The CDR3 loop spans 10 amino acids. The V gene's germline CDR1 is SQVTM and CDR2 ANQGSEA. This CDR3 is CSVISGGKYF. For the CDR3, the DNA is TGCAGCGTTATCTCAGGGGGAAAGTACTTC.

A note on this clonotype: Being one base from a much bigger clone, this may be a read error. CDR3 amino acids: CASSPLWETSGNTIYF. CDR3 bases: TGTGCCAGCAGTCCTCTGTGGGAGACGTCTGGAAACACCATATATTTT. The chain combines TRBV11-3 with TRBJ1-3; D remains ambiguous. This CDR3 is 16 amino acids long. Trimming shortened V by 6 bases and J by 1 base, and 16 bases separated the two germline ends. Looked up from germline, CDR1 is SGHNT and CDR2 is YENEEA.

This clonotype was counted ten times or more. V usage is TRBV7-9 and J usage is TRBJ1-1, with 7 bases matching TRBD1. The CDR3 has 13 residues. Trimming cost V 3 bases and J 3 bases; bases outside gene matches: 1. CDR1 is SEHNR and CDR2 is FQNEAQ in the germline V gene (reference sequence). The chain's CDR3 is CASSLGQHTEAFF. The DNA of the CDR3 is TGTGCCAGCAGCTTGGGACAGCACACTGAAGCTTTCTTT. Using reference TRBV7-9 and TRBJ1-1 for the parts outside the CDR3, the full variable domain is DTGVSQNPRHKITKRGQNVTFRCDPISEHNRLYWYRQTLGQGPEFLTYFQNEAQLEKSRLLSDRFSAERPKGSFSTLEIQRTEQGDSAMYLCASSLGQHTEAFFGQGTRLTVV.

Note on this clonotype: This likely comes from a read error, as the CDR3 has no conserved phenylalanine or tryptophan at its end. The limits of the CDR3 on the DNA are not certain, so only TCRdb's listed CDR3 is given. V and J are TRBV7-9 and TRBJ2-5; the table's D call TRBD1 went unverified against the DNA. A total of 9 residues make up the CDR3, ends included. Germline-derived CDR1 and CDR2 are SEHNR and FQNEAQ (reference sequence). CDR3 loop: CASSRDRNT.

The sample holds many counts of this clonotype. The chain uses TRBV10-3 and TRBJ2-7, with TRBD1 matching 7 bases. Per germline, CDR1 ENHRY and CDR2 SYGVKD. The junction had 4 bases not matched to a gene; V was cut back by 2 bases and J by 6 bases. The CDR3 covers 13 residues. CDR3 residues: CAISERSGGEQYF. The CDR3 DNA is TGTGCCATCAGTGAGAGGTCAGGGGGCGAGCAGTACTTC.

The CDR3 is CATSRDTGGSNSPLHF. The DNA of the CDR3 is TGTGCCACCAGCAGAGATACAGGGGGGAGTAATTCACCCCTCCACTTT. The chain carries TRBV15 and TRBJ1-6; 8 bases are shared with TRBD1. Trimming removed 0 bases from V and 6 bases from J; junction bases left unmatched: 4. Germline V gives CDR1 LNHNV, CDR2 YYDKDF (reference sequence). The CDR3 spans 16 residues.

In this sample, this clonotype turned up many times. The chain couples TRBV20-1 to TRBJ2-7; tentative D call: TRBD2 (6 bases). The CDR3 totals 12 residues. The V gene's germline CDR1 is DFQATT and CDR2 SNEGSKA (reference sequence). V lost 0 bases and J lost 6, with 9 bases in between. For the CDR3, the DNA is TGCAGTGCTAGAGATGTCGGGGGCGAGCAGTACTTC. This gives the protein CSARDVGGEQYF.

The chain combines TRBV19 with TRBJ2-3; the D is unclear. With 1 base removed from V and 0 bases from J, the gap between germline ends came to 5 bases. Germline V gives CDR1 LNHDA, CDR2 SQIVND (reference sequence). This CDR3 contains 14 residues. Here the CDR3 reads CASSIASSTDTQYF. For the CDR3, the DNA is TGTGCCAGTAGTATAGCGTCTAGCACAGATACGCAGTATTTT.

CDR3 region: CSARGPGGGTNNSPLHF. CDR3 nucleotide sequence: TGCAGTGCTAGGGGCCCTGGGGGGGGGACTAATAATTCACCCCTCCACTTT. This chain uses TRBV20-1 with TRBJ1-6; D possibly corresponds to TRBD1 (5 bases). V was shortened by 3 bases and J by 5 bases, with 20 bases between the two germline ends. Germline loops: CDR1 DFQATT, CDR2 SNEGSKA (reference sequence). This CDR3 is built from 17 residues.

V gene TRBV15 combines with J gene TRBJ1-2, with TRBD1 matching over 7 bases. Germline V gene sequence: CDR1 LNHNV, CDR2 YYDKDF (reference sequence). This CDR3 comprises 14 residues. V shed 4 bases, J shed 4 bases, and the junction held 6 bases outside the gene matches. The CDR3 nucleotides are TGTGCCACCAGCAAGGGGGCTGAAGCCTATGGCTACACCTTC. As protein: CATSKGAEAYGYTF.